Below, one T cell receptor beta chain is given with its context. The antigen is unknown. This specimen belongs to a study of response to subunit inactivated influenza vaccine. Study-wide points: The authors offered the suggestion that each seasonal influenza vaccination recruits few new T cells.

TCRdb re-called the RT-PCR reads through MiXCR, storing one row per CDR3 protein. This table holds more than 200,000 distinct CDR3 sequences, more than 9% found once. Specimen: non-naive T cells sorted from PBMCs, collected about 14 days before vaccination. The source of this sequence is a man between 45 and 60 years old who received an inactivated influenza vaccine.

The DNA for the CDR3 is TGCGCCAGCGCTACAGGGGGGAGGACCGGGGAGCTGTTTTTT. This gives the protein CASATGGRTGELFF. The V call is TRBV5-1, the J call TRBJ2-2, with 8 bases fitting TRBD1. V lost 7 bases and J lost 5; bases outside the gene matches: 7. This CDR3 is 14 amino acids long. Germline V CDR1 and CDR2: SGHRS, YFSETQ.